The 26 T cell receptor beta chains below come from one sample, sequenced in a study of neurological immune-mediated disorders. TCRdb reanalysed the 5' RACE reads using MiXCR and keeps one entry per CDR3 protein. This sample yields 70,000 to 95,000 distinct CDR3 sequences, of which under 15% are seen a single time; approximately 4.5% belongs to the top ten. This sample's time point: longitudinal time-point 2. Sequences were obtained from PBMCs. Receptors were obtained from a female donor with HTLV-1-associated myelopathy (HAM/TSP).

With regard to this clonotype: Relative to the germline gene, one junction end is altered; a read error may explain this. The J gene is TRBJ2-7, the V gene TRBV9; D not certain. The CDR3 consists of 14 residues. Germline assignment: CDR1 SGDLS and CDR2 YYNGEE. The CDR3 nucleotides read TGTGCCAGCAGCATAGGCGGATACTCCTATGAGCAGTACTTC. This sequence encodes CASSIGGYSYEQYF. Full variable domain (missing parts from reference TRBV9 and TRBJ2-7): DSGVTQTPKHLITATGQRVTLRCSPRSGDLSVYWYQQSLDQGLQFLIQYYNGEERAKGNILERFSAQQFPDLHSELNLSSLELGDSALYFCASSIGGYSYEQYFGPGTRLTVT.

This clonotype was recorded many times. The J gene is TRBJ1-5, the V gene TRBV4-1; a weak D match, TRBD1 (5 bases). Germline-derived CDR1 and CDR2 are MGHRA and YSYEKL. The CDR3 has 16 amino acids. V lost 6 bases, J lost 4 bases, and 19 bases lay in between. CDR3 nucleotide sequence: TGCGCCAGCAGGCCTAATCAGGGTACCCTTAATCAGCCCCAGCATTTT. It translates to CASRPNQGTLNQPQHF.

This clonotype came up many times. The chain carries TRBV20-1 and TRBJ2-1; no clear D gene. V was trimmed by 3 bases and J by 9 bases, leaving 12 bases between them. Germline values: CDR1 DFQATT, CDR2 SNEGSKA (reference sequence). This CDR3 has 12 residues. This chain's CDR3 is CSARSQASEQFF. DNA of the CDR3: TGCAGTGCTAGGTCTCAGGCTAGTGAGCAGTTCTTC.

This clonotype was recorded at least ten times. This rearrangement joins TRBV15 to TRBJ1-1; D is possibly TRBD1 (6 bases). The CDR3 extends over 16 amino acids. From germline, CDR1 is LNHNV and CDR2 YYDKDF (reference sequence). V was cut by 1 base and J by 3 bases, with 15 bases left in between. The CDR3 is CATSRGGVQGHTEAFF. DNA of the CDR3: TGTGCCACCAGCAGAGGCGGGGTTCAGGGGCACACTGAAGCTTTCTTT. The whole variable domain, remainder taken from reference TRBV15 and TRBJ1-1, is DAMVIQNPRYQVTQFGKPVTLSCSQTLNHNVMYWYQQKSSQAPKLLFHYYDKDFNNEADTPDNFQSRRPNTSFCFLDIRSPGLGDTAMYLCATSRGGVQGHTEAFFGQGTRLTVV.

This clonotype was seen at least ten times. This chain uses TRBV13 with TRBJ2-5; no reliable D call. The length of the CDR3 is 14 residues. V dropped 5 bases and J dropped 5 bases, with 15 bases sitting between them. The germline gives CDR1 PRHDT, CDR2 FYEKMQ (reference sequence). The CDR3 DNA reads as TGTGCCAGCAGCCGGGTGGGTCAGGCGGAGACCCAGTACTTC. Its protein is CASSRVGQAETQYF.

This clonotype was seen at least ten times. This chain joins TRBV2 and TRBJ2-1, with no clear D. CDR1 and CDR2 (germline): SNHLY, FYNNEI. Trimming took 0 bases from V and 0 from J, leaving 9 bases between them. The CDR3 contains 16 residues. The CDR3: CASSEAGRSSYNEQFF. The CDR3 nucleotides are TGTGCCAGCAGTGAAGCTGGGCGGAGCTCCTACAATGAGCAGTTCTTC.

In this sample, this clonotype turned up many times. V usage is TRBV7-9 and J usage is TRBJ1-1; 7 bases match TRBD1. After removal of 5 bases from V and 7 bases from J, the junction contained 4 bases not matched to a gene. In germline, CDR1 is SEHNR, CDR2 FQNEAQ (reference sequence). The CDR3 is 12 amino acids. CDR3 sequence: CASSRQGIEAFF. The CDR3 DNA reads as TGTGCCAGCAGCCGACAGGGTATTGAAGCTTTCTTT. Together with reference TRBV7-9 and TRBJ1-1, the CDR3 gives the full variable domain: DTGVSQNPRHKITKRGQNVTFRCDPISEHNRLYWYRQTLGQGPEFLTYFQNEAQLEKSRLLSDRFSAERPKGSFSTLEIQRTEQGDSAMYLCASSRQGIEAFFGQGTRLTVV.

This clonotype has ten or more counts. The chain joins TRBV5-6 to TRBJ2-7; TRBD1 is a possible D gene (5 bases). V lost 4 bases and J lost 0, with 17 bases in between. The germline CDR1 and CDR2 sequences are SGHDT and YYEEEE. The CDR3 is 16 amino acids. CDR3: CASSGAAVRSSYEQYF. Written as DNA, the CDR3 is TGTGCCAGCAGCGGGGCTGCGGTTAGGAGCTCCTACGAGCAGTACTTC.

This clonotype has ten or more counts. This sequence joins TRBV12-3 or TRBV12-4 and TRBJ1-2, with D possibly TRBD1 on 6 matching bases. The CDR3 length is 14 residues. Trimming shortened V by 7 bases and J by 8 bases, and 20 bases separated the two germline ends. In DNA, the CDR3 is TGTGCCAGCAAAAGGACAGCAACCCTCATGGGCTACACCTTC. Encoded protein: CASKRTATLMGYTF.

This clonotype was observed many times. CDR3: CAISEDRNYEQYF. Written as DNA, the CDR3 is TGTGCCATCAGTGAGGACAGAAACTACGAGCAGTACTTC. The V gene is TRBV10-3, the J gene TRBJ2-7, with a weak D call TRBD1 (5 bases). In germline, CDR1 is ENHRY, CDR2 SYGVKD. The CDR3 consists of 13 residues. V shed 2 bases and J shed 3 bases, with 8 bases lying between them.

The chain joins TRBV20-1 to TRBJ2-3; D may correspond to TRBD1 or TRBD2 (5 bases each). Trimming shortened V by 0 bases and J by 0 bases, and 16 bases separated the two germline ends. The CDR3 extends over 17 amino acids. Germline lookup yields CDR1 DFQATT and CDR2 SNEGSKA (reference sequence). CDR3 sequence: CSARDGGVAGSTDTQYF. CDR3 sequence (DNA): TGCAGTGCTAGAGATGGGGGTGTGGCGGGTAGCACAGATACGCAGTATTTT.

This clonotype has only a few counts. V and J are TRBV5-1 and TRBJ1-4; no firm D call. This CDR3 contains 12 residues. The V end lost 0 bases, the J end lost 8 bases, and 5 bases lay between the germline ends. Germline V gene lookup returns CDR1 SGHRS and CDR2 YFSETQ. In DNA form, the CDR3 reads TGCGCCAGCAGCTTGGAGAGAGAAAAACTGTTTTTT. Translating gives CASSLEREKLFF. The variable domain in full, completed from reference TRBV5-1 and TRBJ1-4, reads KAGVTQTPRYLIKTRGQQVTLSCSPISGHRSVSWYQQTPGQGLQFLFEYFSETQRNKGNFPGRFSGRQFSNSRSEMNVSTLELGDSALYLCASSLEREKLFFGSGTQLSVL.

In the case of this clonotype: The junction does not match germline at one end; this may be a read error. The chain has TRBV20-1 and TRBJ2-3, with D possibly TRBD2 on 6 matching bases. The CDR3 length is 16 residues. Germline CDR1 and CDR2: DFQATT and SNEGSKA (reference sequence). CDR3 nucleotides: TGCAGTGCAACGCGAGTACGGGGAACTAGCAAAGATACGCAGTATTTT. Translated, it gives CSATRVRGTSKDTQYF.

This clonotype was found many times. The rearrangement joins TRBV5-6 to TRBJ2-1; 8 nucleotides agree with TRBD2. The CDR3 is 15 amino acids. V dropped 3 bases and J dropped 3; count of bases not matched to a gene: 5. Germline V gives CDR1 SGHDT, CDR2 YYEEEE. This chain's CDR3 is CASSSAGALYNEQFF. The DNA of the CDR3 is TGTGCCAGCAGCTCAGCGGGGGCGCTCTACAATGAGCAGTTCTTC. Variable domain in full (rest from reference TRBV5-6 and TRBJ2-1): DAGVTQSPTHLIKTRGQQVTLRCSPKSGHDTVSWYQQALGQGPQFIFQYYEEEERQRGNFPDRFSGHQFPNYSSELNVNALLLGDSALYLCASSSAGALYNEQFFGPGTRLTVL.

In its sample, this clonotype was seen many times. CDR3 sequence: CAWSGDYVNTDTQYF. The CDR3 DNA follows: TGTGCCTGGAGTGGGGACTACGTTAACACAGATACGCAGTATTTT. The chain recombines TRBV30 with TRBJ2-3; 7 positions agree with TRBD2. V lost 1 base to trimming and J lost 2 bases; unmatched junction nucleotides: 6. CDR1 and CDR2 (germline): GTSNPN, SVGIG (reference sequence). The CDR3 runs to 15 residues. Looking up the rest from reference TRBV30 and TRBJ2-3 gives the full variable domain: SQTIHQWPATLVQPVGSPLSLECTVEGTSNPNLYWYRQAAGRGLQLLFYSVGIGQISSEVPQNLSASRPQDRQFILSSKKLLLSDSGFYLCAWSGDYVNTDTQYFGPGTRLTVL.

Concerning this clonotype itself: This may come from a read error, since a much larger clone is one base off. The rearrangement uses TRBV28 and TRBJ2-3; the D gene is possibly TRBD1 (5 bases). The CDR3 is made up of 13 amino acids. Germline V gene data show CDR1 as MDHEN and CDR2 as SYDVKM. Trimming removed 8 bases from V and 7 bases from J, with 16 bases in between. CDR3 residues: CASSSDTMYTQYF. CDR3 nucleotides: TGTGCCAGCTCCTCGGACACCATGTATACGCAGTATTTT. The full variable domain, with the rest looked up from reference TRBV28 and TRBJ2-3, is DVKVTQSSRYLVKRTGEKVFLECVQDMDHENMFWYRQDPGLGLRLIYFSYDVKMKEKGDIPEGYSVSREKKERFSLILESASTNQTSMYLCASSSDTMYTQYFGPGTRLTVL.

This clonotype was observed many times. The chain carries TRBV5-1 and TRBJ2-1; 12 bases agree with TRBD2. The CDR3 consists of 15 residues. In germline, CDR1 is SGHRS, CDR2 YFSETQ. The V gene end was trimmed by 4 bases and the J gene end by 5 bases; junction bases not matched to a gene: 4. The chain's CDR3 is CASSPRLAGDNEQFF. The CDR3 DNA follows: TGCGCCAGCAGCCCGAGACTAGCGGGGGACAATGAGCAGTTCTTC.

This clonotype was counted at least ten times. Here the CDR3 DNA reads TGTGCCAGCAGTTTTAGTCCCGGGGACTCGGAGTCGAGCACAGATACGCAGTATTTT. This codes for CASSFSPGDSESSTDTQYF. The chain is built from TRBV28 and TRBJ2-3; D might be TRBD2 (6 bases). V gave up 3 bases and J gave up 0 bases, with 22 bases separating them. This CDR3 is built from 19 residues. Germline values: CDR1 MDHEN, CDR2 SYDVKM.

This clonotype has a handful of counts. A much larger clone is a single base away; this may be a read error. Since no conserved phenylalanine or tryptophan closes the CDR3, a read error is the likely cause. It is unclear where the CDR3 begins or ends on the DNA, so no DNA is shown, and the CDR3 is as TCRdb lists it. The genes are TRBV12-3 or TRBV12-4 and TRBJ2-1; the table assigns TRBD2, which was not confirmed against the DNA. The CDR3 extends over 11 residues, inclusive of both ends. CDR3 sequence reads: CASRFRDLEVL.

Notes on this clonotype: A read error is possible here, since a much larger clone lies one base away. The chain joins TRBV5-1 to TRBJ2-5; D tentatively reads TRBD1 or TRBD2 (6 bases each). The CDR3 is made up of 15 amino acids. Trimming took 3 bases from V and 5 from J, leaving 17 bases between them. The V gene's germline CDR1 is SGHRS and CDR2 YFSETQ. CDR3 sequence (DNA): TGCGCCAGCAGCTCCCCTAACGGGGGCCCCGAGACCCAGTACTTC. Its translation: CASSSPNGGPETQYF.

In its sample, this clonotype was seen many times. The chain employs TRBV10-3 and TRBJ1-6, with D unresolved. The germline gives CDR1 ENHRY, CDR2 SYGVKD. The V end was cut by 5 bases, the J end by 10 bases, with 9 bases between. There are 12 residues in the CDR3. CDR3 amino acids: CAISREGSPLHF. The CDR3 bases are TGTGCCATCAGTAGGGAGGGCTCACCCCTCCACTTT.

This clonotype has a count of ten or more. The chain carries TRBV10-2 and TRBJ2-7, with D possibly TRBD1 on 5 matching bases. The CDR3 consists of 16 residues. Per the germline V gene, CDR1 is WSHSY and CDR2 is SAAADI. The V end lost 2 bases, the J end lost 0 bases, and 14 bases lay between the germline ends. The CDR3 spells CASSERRGMSSYEQYF. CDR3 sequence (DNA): TGCGCCAGCAGTGAGAGAAGGGGCATGAGCTCCTACGAGCAGTACTTC.

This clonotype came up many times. The chain's CDR3 is CSASGQGDNSPLHF. CDR3 in DNA: TGCAGTGCTAGTGGTCAGGGAGATAATTCACCCCTCCACTTT. The chain is built from TRBV20-1 and TRBJ1-6; possible D gene TRBD1, 5 bases. Germline-derived CDR1 and CDR2 are DFQATT and SNEGSKA (reference sequence). Trimming removed 3 bases from V and 5 bases from J, with 11 bases in between. The CDR3 is 14 residues long.

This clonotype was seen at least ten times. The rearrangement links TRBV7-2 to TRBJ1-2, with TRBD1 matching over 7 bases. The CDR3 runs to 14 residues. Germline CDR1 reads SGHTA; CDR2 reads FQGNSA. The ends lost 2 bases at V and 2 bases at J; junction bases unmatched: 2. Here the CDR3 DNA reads TGTGCCAGCAGCTTAATACAGGGGAACTATGGCTACACCTTC. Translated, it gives CASSLIQGNYGYTF.

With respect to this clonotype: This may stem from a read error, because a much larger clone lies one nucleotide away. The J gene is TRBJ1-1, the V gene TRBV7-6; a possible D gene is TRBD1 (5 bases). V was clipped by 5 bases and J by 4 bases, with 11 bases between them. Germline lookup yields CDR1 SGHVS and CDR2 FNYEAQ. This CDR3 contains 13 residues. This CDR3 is CASSPRGGTEAFF. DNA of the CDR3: TGTGCCAGCAGCCCTCGGGGGGGCACTGAAGCTTTCTTT.

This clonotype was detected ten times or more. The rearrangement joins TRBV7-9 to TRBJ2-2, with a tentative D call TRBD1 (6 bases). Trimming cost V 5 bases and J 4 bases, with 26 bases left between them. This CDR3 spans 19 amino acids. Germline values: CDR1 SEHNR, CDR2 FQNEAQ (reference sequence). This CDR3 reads CASSPPFGRQAGLTGELFF. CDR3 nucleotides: TGTGCCAGCAGCCCTCCTTTCGGGCGACAGGCGGGTCTCACCGGGGAGCTGTTTTTT.